This TCR beta chain was observed in a study of graft-versus-host responses after intestinal transplantation. Trimming removed 4 bases from V and 7 bases from J, with 20 bases in between. This CDR3 has 16 residues. Germline V gene sequence: CDR1 MNHEY, CDR2 SMNVEV (reference sequence). The table came from immunoSEQ multiplex PCR; TCRdb's copy has only in-frame clones and leaves some out. The sample records about 17,000 clones, 79% being singletons. To release intraepithelial and lamina propria lymphocytes, the graft tissue was processed. The chain recombines TRBV27 with TRBJ1-5, with D possibly being TRBD1 (5 bases). Material: ileum tissue, obtained almost 470 days after intestinal transplant. The receptor comes from a human patient who received an intestinal transplant, so some T cells may come from the graft donor. The CDR3 bases are TGTGCCAGCAGTTCCACAGCCGGGACCCACCAACAGCCCCAGCATTTT. This codes for CASSSTAGTHQQPQHF.